This T cell receptor beta chain was obtained from a study of blood T cells in healthy people across ages. The trim removed 5 bases at V and 5 bases at J, leaving 9 bases unmatched. CDR1 and CDR2 from the germline V gene are SGHAT and FQDESV (reference sequence). CDR3 length equals 14 residues. With a J-beta primer mix and a sample-barcoded 5' primer, a second PCR ran about 7 to 11 cycles. TCRdb reprocessed the 5' RACE reads via MiXCR and lists one record per CDR3 protein. The data hold over 1.5 million distinct CDR3 sequences, with roughly 52% observed a single time. This clonotype has just a few counts. The antigen is not known. Regarding the study as a whole: Greater diversity and more naive CD4+ cells were seen in long-lived donors than in aged donors. Diversity estimated from one million T cells was considered an underestimate.

The sample was blood. The rearrangement joins TRBV11-1 to TRBJ2-7, with 7 bases matching TRBD2. This receptor was taken from a woman in her thirties or forties in good health. The CDR3 DNA reads TGTGCCAGCAGCATAGGACTAGTCTCGGACGAGCAGTACTTC. Translating gives CASSIGLVSDEQYF.